This T cell receptor beta chain appears in the sequencing data of a study of shared clonotypes between healthy human individuals. The naive CD8 fraction comprised CD45RO-negative cells positively selected for CCR7 and excluded terminally differentiated effector memory CD45RA+ cells. TCRdb's copy holds only in-frame clones and misses some; the assay was immunoSEQ multiplex PCR. This sample has around 560,000 clones, with roughly 95% found just once. The source is a woman aged 25 to 39 in good health. Sequenced material: naive CD8+ T cells sorted from blood.

The CDR3 sequence is CASSFTGLYEQYF. For the CDR3, the DNA is TGTGCCAGCAGTTTTACGGGTCTTTACGAGCAGTACTTC. The chain employs TRBV27 and TRBJ2-7; no clear D gene. Germline V lookup: CDR1 MNHEY, CDR2 SMNVEV (reference sequence). Between the trimmed V and J ends, which lost 3 bases and 4 bases, there was a span of 10 bases. This CDR3 is built from 13 residues.